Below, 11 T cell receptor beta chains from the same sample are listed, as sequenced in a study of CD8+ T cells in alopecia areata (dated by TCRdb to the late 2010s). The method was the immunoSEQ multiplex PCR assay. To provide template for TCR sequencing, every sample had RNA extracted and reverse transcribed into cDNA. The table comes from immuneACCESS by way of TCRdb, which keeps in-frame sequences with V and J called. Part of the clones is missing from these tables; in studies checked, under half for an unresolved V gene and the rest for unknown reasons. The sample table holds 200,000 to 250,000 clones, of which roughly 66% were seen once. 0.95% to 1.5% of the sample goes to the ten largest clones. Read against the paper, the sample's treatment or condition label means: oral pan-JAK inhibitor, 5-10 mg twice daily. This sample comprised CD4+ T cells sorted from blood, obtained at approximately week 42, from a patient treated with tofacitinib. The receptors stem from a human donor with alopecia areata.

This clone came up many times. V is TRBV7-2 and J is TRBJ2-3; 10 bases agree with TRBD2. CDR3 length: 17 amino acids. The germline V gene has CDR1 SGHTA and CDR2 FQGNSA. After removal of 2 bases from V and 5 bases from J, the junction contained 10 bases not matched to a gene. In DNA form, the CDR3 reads TGTGCCAGCAGCTTACTCCCCAGCGGGGGGGCAGGAGATACGCAGTATTTT. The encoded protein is CASSLLPSGGAGDTQYF.

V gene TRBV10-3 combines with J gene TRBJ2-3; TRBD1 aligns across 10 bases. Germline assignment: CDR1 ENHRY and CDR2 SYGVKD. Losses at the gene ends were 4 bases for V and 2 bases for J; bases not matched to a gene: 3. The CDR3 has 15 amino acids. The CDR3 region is CAISGDRGSTDTQYF. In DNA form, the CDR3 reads TGTGCCATCAGTGGGGACAGGGGATCCACAGATACGCAGTATTTT.

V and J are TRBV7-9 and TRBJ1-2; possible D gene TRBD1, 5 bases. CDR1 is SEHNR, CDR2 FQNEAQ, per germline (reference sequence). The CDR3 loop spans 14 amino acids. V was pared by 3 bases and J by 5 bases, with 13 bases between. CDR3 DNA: TGTGCCAGCAGCTTGGGGACTTCGGCTTATGGCTACACCTTC. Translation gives CASSLGTSAYGYTF.

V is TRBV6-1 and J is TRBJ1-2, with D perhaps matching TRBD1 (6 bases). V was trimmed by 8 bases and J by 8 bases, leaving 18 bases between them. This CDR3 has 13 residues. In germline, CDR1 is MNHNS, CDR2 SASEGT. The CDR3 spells CASSMAGASGYTF. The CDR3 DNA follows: TGTGCCAGCTCTATGGCAGGGGCGAGCGGCTACACCTTC.

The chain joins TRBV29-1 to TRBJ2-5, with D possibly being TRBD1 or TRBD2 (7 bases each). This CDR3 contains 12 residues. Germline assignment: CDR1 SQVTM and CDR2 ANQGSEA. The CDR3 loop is CQGGDGASTQYF. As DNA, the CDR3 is TGCCAGGGGGGGGATGGGGCCAGTACCCAGTACTTC.

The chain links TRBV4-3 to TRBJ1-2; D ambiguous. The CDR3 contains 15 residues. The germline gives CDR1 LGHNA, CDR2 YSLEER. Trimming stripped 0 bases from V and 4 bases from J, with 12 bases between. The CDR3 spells CASSQDGVGPYGYTF. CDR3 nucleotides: TGCGCCAGCAGCCAAGATGGGGTGGGTCCCTATGGCTACACCTTC.

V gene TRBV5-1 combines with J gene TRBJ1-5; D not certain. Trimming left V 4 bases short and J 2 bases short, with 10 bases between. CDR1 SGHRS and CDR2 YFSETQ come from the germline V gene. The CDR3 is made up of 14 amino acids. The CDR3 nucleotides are TGCGCCAGCAGCCCGTCGTATGGCAATCAGCCCCAGCATTTT. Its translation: CASSPSYGNQPQHF.

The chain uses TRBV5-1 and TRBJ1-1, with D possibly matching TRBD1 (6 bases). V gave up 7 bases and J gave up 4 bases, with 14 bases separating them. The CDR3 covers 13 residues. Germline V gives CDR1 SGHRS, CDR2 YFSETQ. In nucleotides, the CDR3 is TGCGCCAGCCGAACAGGGAGAGGCACTGAAGCTTTCTTT. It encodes CASRTGRGTEAFF. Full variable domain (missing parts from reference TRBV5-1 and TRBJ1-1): KAGVTQTPRYLIKTRGQQVTLSCSPISGHRSVSWYQQTPGQGLQFLFEYFSETQRNKGNFPGRFSGRQFSNSRSEMNVSTLELGDSALYLCASRTGRGTEAFFGQGTRLTVV.

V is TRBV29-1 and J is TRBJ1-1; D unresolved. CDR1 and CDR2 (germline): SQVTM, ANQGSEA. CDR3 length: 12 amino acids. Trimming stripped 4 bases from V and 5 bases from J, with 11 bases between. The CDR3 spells CSVAKGTTEAFF. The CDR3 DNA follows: TGCAGCGTTGCCAAGGGAACTACTGAAGCTTTCTTT.

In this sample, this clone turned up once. This CDR3 is CARRQGAETQYF. As DNA, the CDR3 is TGTGCCAGAAGACAGGGGGCAGAGACCCAGTACTTC. The chain recombines TRBV2 with TRBJ2-5; the match to TRBD1 covers 10 bases. The germline V gene encodes CDR1 SNHLY and CDR2 FYNNEI. With V trimmed by 9 bases and J by 4 bases, 2 bases remained unmatched. The CDR3 has 12 amino acids.

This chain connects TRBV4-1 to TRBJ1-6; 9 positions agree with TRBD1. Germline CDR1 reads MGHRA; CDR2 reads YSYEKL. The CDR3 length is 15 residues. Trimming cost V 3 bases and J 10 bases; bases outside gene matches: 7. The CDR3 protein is CASSQGTGSLSPLHF. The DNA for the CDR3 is TGCGCCAGCAGCCAGGGGACAGGGAGTCTCTCACCCCTCCACTTT.